This is a list of T cell receptor beta chains from one sample in a study of beta chain features in type 1 diabetes. The assay was immunoSEQ multiplex PCR, and TCRdb's table has in-frame clones only and misses some. The sample shows approximately 150,000 clones, more than 9% of them seen only once. The sequencing input was naive CD4+ T cells from blood. The receptors were gathered from a man younger than 35 in good health. CDR3s include the opening cysteine and the closing phenylalanine or tryptophan. D genes are given only for firm matches. Clone size is stated in some rows and not others, as once, few, many or a class when expanded.

d_call	clone_size	v_call	j_call	cdr3_aa	cdr3_nt
TRBD1	.	TRBV7-3	TRBJ2-7	CASSLAADRGYEQYF	TGTGCCAGCAGCCTCGCGGCGGACAGGGGCTACGAGCAGTACTTC
.	few	TRBV2	TRBJ2-5	CASHAQTGETQYF	TGTGCCAGCCATGCACAAACAGGGGAGACCCAGTACTTC
TRBD1	few	TRBV5-8	TRBJ2-1	CASRQGPSSYNEQFF	TGTGCCAGCAGACAGGGGCCTAGCTCCTACAATGAGCAGTTCTTC
.	few	TRBV14	TRBJ2-3	CASSRGIGTTQYF	TGTGCCAGCAGCCGGGGGATCGGGACAACGCAGTATTTT
TRBD1	.	TRBV5-1	TRBJ1-2	CASSRDRGGYGYTF	TGCGCCAGCAGCAGAGACAGGGGGGGCTATGGCTACACCTTC
TRBD1	.	TRBV28	TRBJ1-2	CASSQTGVLGYTF	TGTGCCAGCAGTCAGACAGGGGTTCTAGGCTACACCTTC
.	.	TRBV11-2	TRBJ2-5	CASEGVSLETQYF	TGTGCCAGCGAGGGGGTCTCCTTGGAGACCCAGTACTTC
.	few	TRBV5-4	TRBJ1-4	CASSSTAGGEKLFF	TGTGCCAGCAGCTCGACAGCGGGAGGTGAAAAACTGTTTTTT
TRBD1	.	TRBV18	TRBJ1-5	CASSPLRTGTQPQHF	TGTGCCAGCTCACCTCTAAGGACAGGGACTCAGCCCCAGCATTTT
TRBD1	.	TRBV27	TRBJ2-1	CASSFEGAVNEQFF	TGTGCCAGCAGTTTCGAGGGGGCGGTCAATGAGCAGTTCTTC
TRBD2	.	TRBV5-4	TRBJ2-1	CASSLGVGGAHEQFF	TGTGCCAGCAGCTTGGGAGTCGGGGGGGCCCATGAGCAGTTCTTC
TRBD1	few	TRBV10-3	TRBJ1-1	CAIKGGELPEAFF	TGTGCCATCAAAGGGGGCGAATTGCCTGAAGCTTTCTTT
.	few	TRBV7-2	TRBJ1-2	CASSLRTMAGQFYGYTF	TGTGCCAGCAGCTTACGAACAATGGCCGGACAATTCTATGGCTACACCTTC
TRBD2	.	TRBV6-5	TRBJ2-2	CASRGDYRGTEELFF	TGTGCCAGCAGAGGGGACTACCGTGGCACCGAGGAGCTGTTTTTT
.	few	TRBV5-1	TRBJ2-7	CASSLEAGAHYEQYF	TGCGCCAGCAGCTTGGAGGCGGGGGCACACTACGAGCAGTACTTC
.	few	TRBV18	TRBJ2-1	CASSPIYTADEQFF	TGTGCCAGCTCACCGATATATACGGCGGATGAGCAGTTCTTC
TRBD1	.	TRBV7-2	TRBJ2-2	CASSLGDSSTGELFF	TGTGCCAGCAGCTTAGGGGACAGCAGCACCGGGGAGCTGTTTTTT
.	few	TRBV7-9	TRBJ2-7	CASTPFRVDGTYEQYF	TGTGCCAGCACCCCTTTCCGGGTGGACGGGACCTACGAGCAGTACTTC
.	.	TRBV29-1	TRBJ2-7	CSVGRGQAREQYF	TGCAGCGTTGGGAGAGGGCAGGCAAGAGAGCAGTACTTC
TRBD2	few	TRBV18	TRBJ2-3	CASSPQTSADTQYF	TGTGCCAGCTCACCCCAGACTAGCGCAGATACGCAGTATTTT
.	few	TRBV11-2	TRBJ2-7	CASSSQQGPYEQYF	TGTGCCAGCAGCTCCCAACAGGGTCCCTACGAGCAGTACTTC
TRBD2	many	TRBV9	TRBJ2-3	CASSVVPSGGTDTQYF	TGTGCCAGCAGCGTAGTCCCTAGCGGGGGAACAGATACGCAGTATTTT
TRBD1	.	TRBV18	TRBJ2-7	CASSRGTGGTYEQYF	TGTGCCAGCTCACGCGGGACAGGGGGGACCTACGAGCAGTACTTC
.	.	TRBV7-7	TRBJ2-2	CASSLTNTGELFF	TGTGCCAGCAGCCTAACGAACACCGGGGAGCTGTTTTTT
TRBD1	.	TRBV11-2	TRBJ2-7	CASKLRDSTYEQYF	TGTGCCAGCAAGCTTAGGGACAGTACCTACGAGCAGTACTTC
TRBD1	.	TRBV5-6	TRBJ1-6	CASSLGGQGNSPLHF	TGTGCCAGCAGCTTAGGCGGACAGGGTAATTCACCCCTCCACTTT
.	many	TRBV9	TRBJ2-5	CASSASGGVETQYF	TGTGCCAGCAGCGCCTCAGGAGGGGTGGAGACCCAGTACTTC
TRBD2	.	TRBV6-5	TRBJ2-5	CASRPLAGGRETQYF	TGTGCCAGCAGGCCACTAGCGGGGGGGCGGGAGACCCAGTACTTC
.	once	TRBV11-2	TRBJ1-5	CASSLGSSSNQPQHF	TGTGCCAGCAGCTTAGGTAGCAGCAGCAATCAGCCCCAGCATTTT
TRBD1	.	TRBV12-5	TRBJ1-3	CASGLGGQGVSGNTIYF	TGTGCTAGTGGTTTGGGAGGACAGGGAGTATCTGGAAACACCATATATTTT
.	few	TRBV11-2	TRBJ2-7	CASSLGGASYEQYF	TGTGCCAGCAGCTTAGGGGGCGCCTCCTACGAGCAGTACTTC
.	.	TRBV5-4	TRBJ2-1	CASSKGMGSKSYNEQFF	TGTGCCAGCAGCAAGGGCATGGGGAGCAAATCCTACAATGAGCAGTTCTTC
TRBD1	.	TRBV2	TRBJ2-5	CASSGQGTETQYF	TGTGCCAGCAGTGGACAGGGGACGGAGACCCAGTACTTC
TRBD1	few	TRBV19	TRBJ1-6	CASRAGTADNSPLHF	TGTGCCAGTAGAGCCGGGACAGCCGATAATTCACCCCTCCACTTT
.	.	TRBV27	TRBJ1-5	CARRVFNQPQHF	TGTGCGAGGCGGGTTTTCAATCAGCCCCAGCATTTT
.	.	TRBV5-5	TRBJ1-5	CASSMYSPNQPQHF	TGTGCCAGCAGCATGTACAGCCCGAATCAGCCCCAGCATTTT
TRBD2	many	TRBV5-1	TRBJ2-7	CASSFRLAGVYEQYF	TGCGCCAGCAGCTTCCGTCTAGCGGGCGTCTACGAGCAGTACTTC
TRBD2	few	TRBV6-5	TRBJ2-1	CASSYVAGTYNEQFF	TGTGCCAGCAGTTACGTAGCGGGGACCTACAATGAGCAGTTCTTC
.	few	TRBV5-1	TRBJ2-1	CASSLAGSQAHEQFF	TGCGCCAGCAGCTTGGCGGGGAGCCAAGCCCATGAGCAGTTCTTC
.	few	TRBV7-2	TRBJ1-2	CASRPGGNYGYTF	TGTGCCAGCAGACCGGGGGGCAACTATGGCTACACCTTC
TRBD1	.	TRBV7-7	TRBJ2-7	CASSLSSGQGYEQYF	TGTGCCAGCAGCTTAAGCTCGGGACAGGGCTACGAGCAGTACTTC
TRBD1	few	TRBV27	TRBJ1-2	CASSFWTGGNYGYTF	TGTGCCAGCAGTTTCTGGACAGGGGGAAACTATGGCTACACCTTC
.	.	TRBV4-2	TRBJ2-7	CASSLGTGRDSYEQYF	TGTGCCAGCAGCCTGGGAACGGGAAGGGACTCCTACGAGCAGTACTTC
.	.	TRBV5-4	TRBJ1-4	CASSLDRRSEKLFF	TGTGCCAGCAGCTTGGACAGGAGAAGTGAAAAACTGTTTTTT
.	.	TRBV28	TRBJ2-7	CASSLFKGNYEQYF	TGTGCCAGCAGTTTATTCAAGGGGAACTACGAGCAGTACTTC
TRBD1	many	TRBV29-1	TRBJ2-7	CSVGTGGGEQYF	TGCAGCGTTGGGACAGGGGGTGGTGAGCAGTACTTC
.	.	TRBV5-4	TRBJ2-5	CASSQAGRETQYF	TGTGCCAGCAGCCAAGCAGGGCGGGAGACCCAGTACTTC
.	many	TRBV14	TRBJ2-1	CASSQLYNEQFF	TGTGCCAGCAGCCAACTGTACAATGAGCAGTTCTTC
TRBD1	.	TRBV6-5	TRBJ1-4	CASRADRGIEKLFF	TGTGCCAGCAGGGCTGACAGGGGAATTGAAAAACTGTTTTTT
TRBD2	.	TRBV5-1	TRBJ2-3	CASTLAGAADTQYF	TGCGCCAGCACACTAGCGGGGGCCGCAGATACGCAGTATTTT
.	.	TRBV19	TRBJ1-5	CASSANRERDQPQHF	TGTGCCAGTAGTGCAAACAGGGAAAGGGATCAGCCCCAGCATTTT
.	.	TRBV19	TRBJ1-2	CASIGDTNYGYTF	TGTGCCAGTATTGGGGACACTAACTATGGCTACACCTTC
.	.	TRBV30	TRBJ1-2	CAWSVRGGGGYTF	TGTGCCTGGAGTGTAAGAGGGGGAGGGGGCTACACCTTC
TRBD1	few	TRBV14	TRBJ2-7	CASSQGGQGPYEQYF	TGTGCCAGCAGCCAAGGCGGACAGGGCCCCTACGAGCAGTACTTC
.	.	TRBV4-1	TRBJ2-2	CASSQDGGGLFSFGPGELFF	TGCGCCAGCAGCCAAGATGGGGGCGGACTTTTCTCGTTTGGGCCCGGGGAGCTGTTTTTT
.	few	TRBV10-3	TRBJ2-5	CAISDLAGGETQYF	TGTGCCATCAGCGACCTAGCAGGAGGAGAGACCCAGTACTTC
TRBD1	.	TRBV25-1	TRBJ2-7	CASSEDRGSSYEQYF	TGTGCCAGCAGTGAAGACAGGGGCTCTTCCTACGAGCAGTACTTC
TRBD2	few	TRBV4-3	TRBJ2-7	CASSQDFSGGAYEQYF	TGCGCCAGCAGCCAAGATTTTAGCGGGGGGGCGTACGAGCAGTACTTC
.	few	TRBV14	TRBJ2-3	CASSTPGLSTSTDTQYF	TGTGCCAGCAGCACCCCGGGACTCTCCACTAGCACAGATACGCAGTATTTT